A single sample is the source of the 3 T cell receptor beta chains below, sequenced in a study of T cell responses to AZD1222 COVID-19 vaccine. Libraries were prepared by immunoSEQ multiplex PCR; TCRdb keeps only in-frame clonotypes and omits some of them. The sample yields 90,000 to 120,000 clones, around nine tenths seen once. The specimen was peripheral blood, collected 28 days after the second dose of the MenACWY control vaccine. These receptors originate from an adult who received the MenACWY meningococcal vaccine as a control.

This chain connects TRBV18 to TRBJ1-1, with a possible D match to TRBD1 (6 bases). Germline CDR1 reads KGHSH; CDR2 reads LQKENI. There are 13 residues in the CDR3. V dropped 4 bases and J dropped 5 bases, with 11 bases sitting between them. CDR3 loop: CASSLRDKTEAFF. As DNA, the CDR3 is TGTGCCAGCTCACTGAGGGACAAAACTGAAGCTTTCTTT.

The CDR3 loop reads CASSATSGESSTQYF. In DNA, the CDR3 is TGTGCCAGTAGTGCGACTAGCGGGGAGTCGAGTACGCAGTATTTT. This chain connects TRBV19 to TRBJ2-3, with 11 bases identical to TRBD2. This CDR3 spans 15 amino acids. Unmatched junction bases numbered 9, after V lost 5 bases and J lost 8 bases. Germline CDR1 and CDR2: LNHDA and SQIVND (reference sequence).

This clone was counted a single time. This chain joins TRBV28 and TRBJ1-1; no firm D call. Germline V gene lookup returns CDR1 MDHEN and CDR2 SYDVKM. This CDR3 region has 14 residues. The ends were cut back, 6 bases at V and 4 bases at J, with 15 bases in the middle. The CDR3 here is CASRRVLMGTEAFF. CDR3 nucleotide sequence: TGTGCCAGCAGGCGGGTCTTAATGGGCACTGAAGCTTTCTTT.